The 3 T cell receptor beta chains below come from one sample, sequenced in a study of T cell repertoires in cytomegalovirus infection. Their antigens are not known. TCRdb re-called the reads with MiXCR, one entry per CDR3 protein. Of roughly 120,000 distinct CDR3 sequences listed, over 30% are singletons. Material: CD8+ T cells from cultured PBMCs, obtained from culture after CMV antigen stimulation. The receptors come from a human donor in good health (CMV status not recorded). Some clones in this sample may be carry-over from other donors' samples.

The sample holds many counts of this clonotype. This chain joins TRBV7-2 and TRBJ2-2, with TRBD1 matching over 10 bases. Germline CDR1 and CDR2: SGHTA and FQGNSA. The J segment lost 5 bases and the V segment lost 2 bases, leaving 5 bases of the junction unmatched. This CDR3 contains 16 residues. CDR3 region: CASSLQDRGDTGELFF. The CDR3 coding sequence is TGTGCCAGCAGCTTACAGGACAGGGGGGATACCGGGGAGCTGTTTTTT.

The table lists this clonotype with a count of one. One end of the junction varies from germline; a read error may be responsible. The V gene is TRBV19, the J gene TRBJ1-1; D possibly corresponds to TRBD1 (6 bases). Germline loops: CDR1 LNHDA, CDR2 SQIVND (reference sequence). The length of the CDR3 is 16 residues. The CDR3 DNA reads as TGTGCCAGCAGTACGACGAGGGGGGAAGTGAACACTGAAGCTTTCTTT. Translating gives CASSTTRGEVNTEAFF.

This clonotype is a singleton in its sample. The rearrangement joins TRBV19 to TRBJ2-1; 15 positions agree with TRBD2. The junction had 7 bases not matched to a gene; V was cut back by 5 bases and J by 8 bases. The V gene's germline CDR1 is LNHDA and CDR2 SQIVND (reference sequence). This CDR3 is 16 amino acids long. In nucleotides, the CDR3 is TGTGCCAGTAGTCCCGGACTAGCGGGGGGGATGTATGAGCAGTTCTTC. Translation gives CASSPGLAGGMYEQFF.